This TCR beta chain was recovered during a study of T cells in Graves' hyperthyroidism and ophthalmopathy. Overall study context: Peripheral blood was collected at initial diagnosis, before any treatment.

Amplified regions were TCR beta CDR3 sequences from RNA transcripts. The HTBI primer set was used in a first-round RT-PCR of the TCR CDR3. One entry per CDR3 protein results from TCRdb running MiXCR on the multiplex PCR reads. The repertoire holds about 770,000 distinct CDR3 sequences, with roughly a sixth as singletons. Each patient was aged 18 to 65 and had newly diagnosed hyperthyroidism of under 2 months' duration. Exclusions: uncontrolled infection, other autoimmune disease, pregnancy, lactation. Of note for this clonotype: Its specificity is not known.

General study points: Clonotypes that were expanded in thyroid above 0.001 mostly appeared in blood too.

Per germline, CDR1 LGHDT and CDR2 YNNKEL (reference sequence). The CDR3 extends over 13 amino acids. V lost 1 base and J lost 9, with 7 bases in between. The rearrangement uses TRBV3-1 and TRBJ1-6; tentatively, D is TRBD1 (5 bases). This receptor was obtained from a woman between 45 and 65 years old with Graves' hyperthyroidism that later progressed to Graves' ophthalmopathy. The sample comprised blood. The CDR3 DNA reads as TGTGCCAGCAGCCAAGCGGGGGTTTCACCCCTCCACTTT. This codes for CASSQAGVSPLHF.